Sequencing of this T cell receptor (beta chain) was carried out in a study of lymphopenia after photon versus proton radiotherapy. Study observations and caveats: Photon-treated patients lost naive T cells and TCR diversity; proton-treated stayed stable. After the lymphocyte nadir, photon-treated repertoires showed oligoclonal expansion, especially of CD8+ Temra cells. Larger post-nadir TCR diversity loss correlated inversely with survival in deceased patients. Survival link was tested only in deceased patients; proton benefit remains a possibility.

Points on this clone: Its specificity is not known.

CDR3 length equals 15 residues. V gave up 4 bases and J gave up 2 bases; unmatched junction bases: 2. CDR1 is MNHNY and CDR2 is SVGAGI in the germline V gene (reference sequence). The repertoire was sequenced with immunoSEQ multiplex PCR; TCRdb's copy has only in-frame clones and lacks some. This table has around 70,000 clones, more than 75% appearing once. The TCR originated in a woman aged 65 to 85 with pancreatic cancer. Sequences were derived from peripheral blood, sampled from a patient treated with photon-based radiotherapy. The chain employs TRBV6-6 and TRBJ1-1, with 12 bases identical to TRBD1. CDR3 protein: CASSLGQGANTEAFF. The CDR3 nucleotides are TGTGCCAGCAGTTTGGGACAGGGGGCAAACACTGAAGCTTTCTTT.